What follows are 2 T cell receptor beta chains derived from one specimen sequenced in a study of blood T cell repertoires in COVID-19. The table came from immunoSEQ multiplex PCR; TCRdb's copy has only in-frame clones and leaves some out. The sample carries tens of thousands of clones, approximately 85% recorded once. Material: peripheral blood. These receptors all stem from a human donor in a cohort sampled during active COVID-19.

J is TRBJ1-2 and V is TRBV5-1, with 8 bases lining up with TRBD1. The CDR3 length is 15 residues. Germline V gene lookup returns CDR1 SGHRS and CDR2 YFSETQ. Losses at the gene ends were 1 base for V and 8 bases for J; bases not matched to a gene: 10. The CDR3 DNA reads as TGCGCCAGCAGCTTGAACGCAGGGGGCGCAGAAGGCTACACCTTC. Amino acids: CASSLNAGGAEGYTF. The whole variable domain, remainder taken from reference TRBV5-1 and TRBJ1-2, is KAGVTQTPRYLIKTRGQQVTLSCSPISGHRSVSWYQQTPGQGLQFLFEYFSETQRNKGNFPGRFSGRQFSNSRSEMNVSTLELGDSALYLCASSLNAGGAEGYTFGSGTRLTVV.

The chain recombines TRBV6-1 with TRBJ2-7, with 12 nucleotides matching TRBD2. The CDR3 extends over 18 amino acids. The junction had 16 bases not matched to a gene; V was cut back by 4 bases and J by 6 bases. The germline V gene has CDR1 MNHNS and CDR2 SASEGT. As DNA, the CDR3 is TGTGCCAGCAGTGGCCAACCCGGGGAACTAGCGGGAGGTGCCGAGCAGTACTTC. Amino acid sequence: CASSGQPGELAGGAEQYF.